Here is one TCR beta chain with its context. Method: immunoSEQ multiplex PCR; TCRdb's copy keeps in-frame clones and lacks some. The data contain about 130,000 clones, 75% to 95% of them singletons. This entry belongs to a study of control samples from healthy donors and cancer patients. The CDR3 contains 16 residues. Trimming cost V 2 bases and J 1 base; bases outside gene matches: 6. Germline CDR1 is LNHDA and CDR2 is SQIVND (reference sequence). Sequenced input: blood. V usage is TRBV19 and J usage is TRBJ2-7, with TRBD2 identical over 9 bases. This TCR was recovered from a man in his forties or fifties in good health. CDR3 sequence (DNA): TGTGCCAGTAGTATACGCGGACTAGCGAAGTCCTACGAGCAGTACTTC. Amino acid sequence: CASSIRGLAKSYEQYF.